The present T cell receptor beta chain was sequenced within a study of CD8 T cells in Susac syndrome. Study details: Treatment status at blood draw for the Susac syndrome patients was therapy-naive, corticosteroids, or intravenous immunoglobulin alone.

An input of about 0.5 to 1 ug of RNA was subjected to reverse transcription using random hexamers. Multiplex immunoSEQ PCR targeted 54 Vbeta and 13 Jbeta TCR beta segments. TCRdb reprocessed the immunoSEQ multiplex PCR reads via MiXCR and lists one record per CDR3 protein. The sample has 180,000 or so distinct CDR3 sequences, just under 95% seen once. V was trimmed by 0 bases and J by 5 bases, leaving 7 bases between them. CDR1 and CDR2 (germline): SGHTA, FQGNSA. The CDR3 has 13 amino acids. As concerns this clonotype: Its antigen remains unknown.

Study findings and constraints: Clonal expansion was missing from Susac syndrome CD4+ T cell repertoires. Individuals included in the TCR sequencing and HLA analysis were acknowledged by the study to be relatively few in number.

The sequencing sample was made of CD4+ T cells from PBMCs. V and J are TRBV7-2 and TRBJ2-5; D is undetermined. The TCR originated in a human donor with Susac syndrome. This chain's CDR3 is CASSLAGRETQYF. The CDR3 DNA reads TGTGCCAGCAGCTTAGCGGGCAGGGAGACCCAGTACTTC.